The 7 T cell receptor beta chains listed next were all sequenced from one sample in a study of cytomegalovirus exposure and HLA in healthy donors. 60 Vbeta and 13 Jbeta primers were used in PCR. The protocol was immunoSEQ multiplex PCR, while the TCRdb copy is restricted to in-frame clones and leaves out a portion. Among roughly 110,000 clones listed, 74% were seen once. Sequencing was done on a sample of PBMCs. These receptors came from a human donor in good health.

This chain joins TRBV7-6 and TRBJ1-3; no definite D call. The germline gives CDR1 SGHVS, CDR2 FNYEAQ. CDR3 length equals 13 residues. V was cut by 5 bases and J by 4 bases, with 9 bases left in between. The CDR3 here is CASSPNTGNTIYF. The DNA of the CDR3 is TGTGCCAGCAGCCCCAATACAGGAAACACCATATATTTT.

This rearrangement joins TRBV6-6 to TRBJ2-7, with TRBD1 matching over 7 bases. The CDR3 runs to 15 residues. Per germline, CDR1 MNHNY and CDR2 SVGAGI (reference sequence). V lost 5 bases to trimming and J lost 1 base; unmatched junction nucleotides: 8. The CDR3 region has the DNA TGTGCCAGCAGTAAGACAGGGAAAAGTTCCTACGAGCAGTACTTC. Translated, it gives CASSKTGKSSYEQYF.

This chain links TRBV14 with TRBJ2-6; D might be TRBD1 (6 bases). Trimming removed 3 bases from V and 2 bases from J, with 8 bases in between. CDR1 is SGHDN and CDR2 is FVKESK in the germline V gene. The CDR3 runs to 15 residues. CDR3 in amino acids: CASSQGAAGANVLTF. Written as DNA, the CDR3 is TGTGCCAGCAGCCAGGGGGCGGCTGGGGCCAACGTCCTGACTTTC.

This clone has more than one count but fewer than ten. The chain links TRBV5-4 to TRBJ1-1; D remains unclear. Between the trimmed V and J ends, which lost 4 bases and 3 bases, there was a span of 22 bases. The germline gives CDR1 SGHNT, CDR2 YYREEE (reference sequence). This CDR3 is built from 17 residues. The CDR3 reads CASSRGALGLVDTEAFF. CDR3 DNA sequence: TGTGCCAGCAGCCGGGGAGCATTAGGATTAGTGGACACTGAAGCTTTCTTT.

The chain couples TRBV2 to TRBJ2-7; the match to TRBD1 covers 10 bases. CDR3 length equals 16 residues. J was trimmed by 3 bases and V by 2 bases; bases with no gene match: 7. CDR1 SNHLY and CDR2 FYNNEI come from the germline V gene. The CDR3 protein is CASSETGQGGLYEQYF. As DNA, the CDR3 is TGTGCCAGCAGTGAAACCGGACAGGGGGGACTCTACGAGCAGTACTTC. The whole variable domain, filled in from reference TRBV2 and TRBJ2-7, reads EPEVTQTPSHQVTQMGQEVILRCVPISNHLYFYWYRQILGQKVEFLVSFYNNEISEKSEIFDDQFSVERPDGSNFTLKIRSTKLEDSAMYFCASSETGQGGLYEQYFGPGTRLTVT.

The chain links TRBV28 to TRBJ1-3; 8 bases are shared with TRBD1. The junction had 4 bases not matched to a gene; V was cut back by 6 bases and J by 0 bases. The CDR3 totals 15 residues. Germline CDR1 is MDHEN and CDR2 is SYDVKM. In DNA form, the CDR3 reads TGTGCCAGCAGGCGGGACAGGCTCTCTGGAAACACCATATATTTT. It encodes CASRRDRLSGNTIYF.

V is TRBV2 and J is TRBJ2-1; D is unclear. CDR3 length equals 11 residues. The V gene lost 6 bases and the J gene lost 5 bases, with 5 bases spanning the gap. CDR1 is SNHLY and CDR2 is FYNNEI in the germline V gene. The CDR3 DNA reads as TGTGCCAGCAGATCCAACAATGAGCAGTTCTTC. Translation: CASRSNNEQFF.